The text below deals with one T cell receptor beta chain. A much larger clonotype is one base distant, so this may be a read error. Preparation of the TCRbeta library used unique molecular identifiers. Each CDR3 protein gets one entry after TCRdb re-called the PCR reads with MiXCR. The sample carries fewer than 550,000 distinct CDR3 sequences, over 9.5% recorded once. The sample originates from a study of T-cell reconstitution after alpha-beta-depleted transplantation in children. The sequence derives from a child aged 2-15 years with inherited bone marrow failure, due to receive a stem cell transplant. Sequences were derived from PBMCs, sampled before TCRalphabeta/CD19-depleted stem cell transplant.

CDR3 protein: CASSQVSGPLTDTQHF. The CDR3 DNA sequence: TGTGCCAGCAGCCAAGTGAGCGGGCCGCTCACAGATACGCAGCATTTT. The chain carries TRBV3-1 and TRBJ2-3; D is ambiguous. The DNA matches TRBJ1-5 better at its end, which makes the J call doubtful. Per the germline V gene, CDR1 is LGHDT and CDR2 is YNNKEL (reference sequence). CDR3 length: 16 amino acids.